The sample holds a few counts of the clone carrying this T cell receptor beta chain. In TCRdb, the 5' RACE reads were re-called with MiXCR into one record per CDR3 protein. Of 360,000 or so distinct CDR3 sequences listed, 28% are singletons. Trimming at V came to 4 bases and at J to 9 bases, leaving 7 bases not matched to a gene. This CDR3 region has 14 residues. The germline CDR1 and CDR2 sequences are SGHRS and YFSETQ. This specimen comes from a study of T-cell memory formation after mild COVID-19. This TCR was sampled from an adult woman who had mild COVID-19 (a few samples of this study predate the infection). Cell type and time point are not known. The sequencing input was PBMCs or a T cell subset sorted from them (not recorded which). The chain couples TRBV5-1 to TRBJ1-1, with TRBD1 matching over 12 bases. The CDR3 reads CASSPGTGGPKAFF. For the CDR3, the DNA is TGCGCCAGCAGCCCCGGGACAGGGGGCCCGAAAGCTTTCTTT.